This T cell receptor (beta chain) is drawn from a study of early T cells in non-severe SARS-CoV-2 infection. Individually, cDNA molecules had unique molecular identifiers attached to them. Via MiXCR, TCRdb re-called the 5' RACE reads, giving one row per CDR3 protein. The sample includes 43,000 or so distinct CDR3 sequences, about 4% of them seen just once. This clonotype was detected a few times. Germline values: CDR1 MGHRA, CDR2 YSYEKL. This CDR3 has 14 residues. V was clipped by 8 bases and J by 8 bases; unmatched bases: 8. This TCR was sampled from an adult who was a healthcare worker with PCR-confirmed SARS-CoV-2 infection or an uninfected control (not recorded which). V usage is TRBV4-1 and J usage is TRBJ1-6; TRBD1 agrees at 8 bases. The sequencing sample was made of whole blood. CDR3 in amino acids: CASGQGARDSPLHF. DNA of the CDR3: TGCGCCAGCGGGCAGGGGGCTCGGGATTCACCCCTCCACTTT.